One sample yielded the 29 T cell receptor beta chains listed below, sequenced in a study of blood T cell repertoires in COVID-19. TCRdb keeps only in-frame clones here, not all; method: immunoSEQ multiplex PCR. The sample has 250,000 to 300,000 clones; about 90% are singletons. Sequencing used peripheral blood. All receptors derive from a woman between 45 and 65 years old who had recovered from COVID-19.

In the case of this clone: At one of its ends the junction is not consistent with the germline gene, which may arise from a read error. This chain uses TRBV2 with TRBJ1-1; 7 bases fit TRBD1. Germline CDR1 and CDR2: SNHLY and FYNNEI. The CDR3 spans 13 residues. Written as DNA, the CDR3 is TGTGCCAGCAGGGAAGACAGGGCAATTGAAGCTTTCTTT. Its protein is CASREDRAIEAFF.

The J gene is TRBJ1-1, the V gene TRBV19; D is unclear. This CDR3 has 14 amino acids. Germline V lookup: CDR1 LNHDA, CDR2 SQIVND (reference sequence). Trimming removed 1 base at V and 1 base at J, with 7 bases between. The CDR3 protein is CASSIGAPNTEAFF. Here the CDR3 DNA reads TGTGCCAGTAGTATAGGCGCCCCGAACACTGAAGCTTTCTTT.

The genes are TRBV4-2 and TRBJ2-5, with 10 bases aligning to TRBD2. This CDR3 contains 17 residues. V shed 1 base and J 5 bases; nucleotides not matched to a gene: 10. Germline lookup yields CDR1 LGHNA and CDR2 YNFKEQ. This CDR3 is CASSQGVSSGGRETQYF. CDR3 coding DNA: TGTGCCAGCAGCCAAGGGGTCTCTAGCGGGGGCCGTGAGACCCAGTACTTC.

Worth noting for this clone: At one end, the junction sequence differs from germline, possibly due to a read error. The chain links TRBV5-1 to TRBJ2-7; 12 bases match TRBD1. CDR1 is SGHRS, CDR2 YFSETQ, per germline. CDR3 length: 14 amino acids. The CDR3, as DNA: TGCGCCAGCACTAACCCGGGACAGGGGGCTTCCCAGAGCTTC. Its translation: CASTNPGQGASQSF.

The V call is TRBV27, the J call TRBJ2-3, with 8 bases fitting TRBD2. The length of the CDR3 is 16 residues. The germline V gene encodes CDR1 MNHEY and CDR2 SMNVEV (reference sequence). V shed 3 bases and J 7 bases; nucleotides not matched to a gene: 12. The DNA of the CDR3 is TGTGCCAGCAGTTTTTCTGGCGGGGGGAGGCTTCATACGCAGTATTTT. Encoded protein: CASSFSGGGRLHTQYF.

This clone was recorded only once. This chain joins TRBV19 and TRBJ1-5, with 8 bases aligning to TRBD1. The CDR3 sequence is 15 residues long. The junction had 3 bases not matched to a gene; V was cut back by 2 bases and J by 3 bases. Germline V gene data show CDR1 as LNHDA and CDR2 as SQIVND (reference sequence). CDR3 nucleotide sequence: TGTGCCAGTAGTATAACAGGGGGAGACAATCAGCCCCAGCATTTT. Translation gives CASSITGGDNQPQHF. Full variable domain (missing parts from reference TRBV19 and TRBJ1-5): DGGITQSPKYLFRKEGQNVTLSCEQNLNHDAMYWYRQDPGQGLRLIYYSQIVNDFQKGDIAEGYSVSREKKESFPLTVTSAQKNPTAFYLCASSITGGDNQPQHFGDGTRLSIL.

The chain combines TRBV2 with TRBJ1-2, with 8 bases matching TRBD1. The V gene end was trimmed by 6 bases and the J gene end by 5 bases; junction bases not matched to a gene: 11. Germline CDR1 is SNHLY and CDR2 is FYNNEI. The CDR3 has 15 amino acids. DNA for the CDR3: TGTGCCAGCAGCGACGGACAGGGTAATCCTTATGGCTACACCTTC. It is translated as CASSDGQGNPYGYTF.

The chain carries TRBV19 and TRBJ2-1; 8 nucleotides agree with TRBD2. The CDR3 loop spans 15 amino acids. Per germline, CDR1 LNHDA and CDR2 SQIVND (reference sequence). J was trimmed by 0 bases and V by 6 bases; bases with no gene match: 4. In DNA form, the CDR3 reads TGTGCCAGTAGGGAGAGCGGGAGCTCCTACAATGAGCAGTTCTTC. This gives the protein CASRESGSSYNEQFF.

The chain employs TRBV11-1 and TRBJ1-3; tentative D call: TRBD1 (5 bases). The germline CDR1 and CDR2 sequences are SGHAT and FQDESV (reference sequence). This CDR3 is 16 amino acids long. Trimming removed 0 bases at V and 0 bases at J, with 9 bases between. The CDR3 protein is CASSLALTDSGNTIYF. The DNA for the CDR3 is TGTGCCAGCAGCTTAGCCCTGACAGACTCTGGAAACACCATATATTTT.

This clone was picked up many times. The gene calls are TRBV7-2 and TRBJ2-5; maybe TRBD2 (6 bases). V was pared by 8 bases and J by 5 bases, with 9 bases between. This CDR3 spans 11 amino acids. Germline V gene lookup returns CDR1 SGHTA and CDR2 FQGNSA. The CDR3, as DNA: TGTGCCAGCTCCCGGGAGGAGACCCAGTACTTC. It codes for CASSREETQYF.

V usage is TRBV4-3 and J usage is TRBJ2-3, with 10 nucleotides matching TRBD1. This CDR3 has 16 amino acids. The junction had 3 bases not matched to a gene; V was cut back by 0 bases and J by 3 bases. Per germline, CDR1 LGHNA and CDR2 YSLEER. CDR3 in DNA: TGCGCCAGCAGCCAAGAGCCGGGACAGGGGACAGATACGCAGTATTTT. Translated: CASSQEPGQGTDTQYF.

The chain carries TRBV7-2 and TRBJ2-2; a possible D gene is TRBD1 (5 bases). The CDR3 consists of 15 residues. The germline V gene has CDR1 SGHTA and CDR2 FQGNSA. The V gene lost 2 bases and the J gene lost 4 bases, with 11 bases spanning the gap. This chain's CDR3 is CASSLWGWVTGELFF. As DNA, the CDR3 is TGTGCCAGCAGCTTATGGGGCTGGGTCACCGGGGAGCTGTTTTTT. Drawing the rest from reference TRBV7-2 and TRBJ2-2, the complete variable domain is GAGVSQSPSNKVTEKGKDVELRCDPISGHTALYWYRQSLGQGLEFLIYFQGNSAPDKSGLPSDRFSAERTGGSVSTLTIQRTQQEDSAVYLCASSLWGWVTGELFFGEGSRLTVL.

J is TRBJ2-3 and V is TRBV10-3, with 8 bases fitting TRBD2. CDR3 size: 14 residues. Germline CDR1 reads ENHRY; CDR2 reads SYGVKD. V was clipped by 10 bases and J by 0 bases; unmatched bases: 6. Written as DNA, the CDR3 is TGTGCCACCCAGAGCGGGGGAAGCACAGATACGCAGTATTTT. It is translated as CATQSGGSTDTQYF.

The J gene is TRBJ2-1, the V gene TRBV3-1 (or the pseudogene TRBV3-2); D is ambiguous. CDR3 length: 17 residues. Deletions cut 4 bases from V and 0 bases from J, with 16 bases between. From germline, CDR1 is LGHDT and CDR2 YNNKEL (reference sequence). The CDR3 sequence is CASSPPGVQSSYNEQFF. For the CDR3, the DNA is TGTGCCAGCAGCCCCCCGGGTGTGCAAAGCTCCTACAATGAGCAGTTCTTC.

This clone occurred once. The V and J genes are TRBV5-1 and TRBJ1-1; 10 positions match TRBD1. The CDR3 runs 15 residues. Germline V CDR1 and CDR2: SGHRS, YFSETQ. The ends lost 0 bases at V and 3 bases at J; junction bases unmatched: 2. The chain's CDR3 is CASSLGDRGDTEAFF. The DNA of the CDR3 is TGCGCCAGCAGCTTGGGGGACAGGGGTGACACTGAAGCTTTCTTT.

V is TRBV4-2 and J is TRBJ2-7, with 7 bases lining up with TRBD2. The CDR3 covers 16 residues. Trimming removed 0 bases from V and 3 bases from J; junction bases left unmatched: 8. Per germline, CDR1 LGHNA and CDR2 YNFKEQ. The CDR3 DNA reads TGTGCCAGCAGCCAAGAGCGGGGGACCCTCCTCTACGAGCAGTACTTC. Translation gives CASSQERGTLLYEQYF.

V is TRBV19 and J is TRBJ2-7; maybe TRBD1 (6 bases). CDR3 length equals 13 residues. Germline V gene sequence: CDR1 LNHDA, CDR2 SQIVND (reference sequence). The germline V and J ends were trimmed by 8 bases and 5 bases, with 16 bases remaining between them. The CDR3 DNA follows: TGTGCCAGTTCCACAACAGGGTCCCACGAGCAGTACTTC. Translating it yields CASSTTGSHEQYF.

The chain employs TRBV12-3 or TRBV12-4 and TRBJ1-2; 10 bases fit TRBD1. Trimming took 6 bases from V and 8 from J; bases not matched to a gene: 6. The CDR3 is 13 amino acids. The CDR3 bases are TGTGCCAGCAGGTGGACAGGGGGAGGAGGCTACACCTTC. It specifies CASRWTGGGGYTF.

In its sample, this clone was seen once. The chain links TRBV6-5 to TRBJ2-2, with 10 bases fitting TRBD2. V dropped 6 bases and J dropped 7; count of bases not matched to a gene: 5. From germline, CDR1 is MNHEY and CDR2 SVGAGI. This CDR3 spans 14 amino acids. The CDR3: CASSQTSGNGELFF. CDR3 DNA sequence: TGTGCCAGCAGCCAAACTAGCGGGAACGGGGAGCTGTTTTTT.

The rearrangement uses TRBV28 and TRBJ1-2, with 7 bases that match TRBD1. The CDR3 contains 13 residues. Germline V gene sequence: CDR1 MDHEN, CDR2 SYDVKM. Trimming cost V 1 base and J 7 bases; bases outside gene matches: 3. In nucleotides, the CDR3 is TGTGCCAGCAGTTTATCGACAGGGTCTGGCTACACCTTC. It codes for CASSLSTGSGYTF.

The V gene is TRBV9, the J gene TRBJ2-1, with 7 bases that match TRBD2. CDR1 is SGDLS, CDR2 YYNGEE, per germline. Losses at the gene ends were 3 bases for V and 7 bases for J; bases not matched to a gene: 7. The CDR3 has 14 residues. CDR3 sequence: CASSGRGDRNEQFF. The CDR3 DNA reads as TGTGCCAGCAGCGGACGGGGGGACCGAAATGAGCAGTTCTTC. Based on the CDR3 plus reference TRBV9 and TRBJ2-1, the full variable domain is DSGVTQTPKHLITATGQRVTLRCSPRSGDLSVYWYQQSLDQGLQFLIQYYNGEERAKGNILERFSAQQFPDLHSELNLSSLELGDSALYFCASSGRGDRNEQFFGPGTRLTVL.

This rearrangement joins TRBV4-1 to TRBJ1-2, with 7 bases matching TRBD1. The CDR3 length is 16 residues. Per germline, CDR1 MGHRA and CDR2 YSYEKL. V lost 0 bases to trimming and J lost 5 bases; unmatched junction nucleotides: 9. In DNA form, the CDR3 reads TGCGCCAGCAGCCAAGATCTTATCGCAGGGGGATATGGCTACACCTTC. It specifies CASSQDLIAGGYGYTF.

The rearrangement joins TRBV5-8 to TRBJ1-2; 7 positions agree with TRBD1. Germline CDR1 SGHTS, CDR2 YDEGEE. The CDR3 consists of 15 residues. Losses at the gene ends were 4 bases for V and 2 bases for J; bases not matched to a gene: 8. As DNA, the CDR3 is TGTGCCAGCAGCCCCGGGACAGTAGAAAACTATGGCTACACCTTC. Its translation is CASSPGTVENYGYTF.

The CDR3 nucleotides read TGTGCCAGCAGCATAGGGGGCCTGGGCAATCAGCCCCAGCATTTT. Protein: CASSIGGLGNQPQHF. V usage is TRBV5-8 and J usage is TRBJ1-5, with TRBD1 matching over 7 bases. In germline, CDR1 is SGHTS, CDR2 YDEGEE. V lost 4 bases and J lost 2; bases outside the gene matches: 6. This CDR3 has 15 residues. The full variable domain, its missing parts supplied by reference TRBV5-8 and TRBJ1-5, is EAGVTQSPTHLIKTRGQQATLRCSPISGHTSVYWYQQALGLGLQFLLWYDEGEERNRGNFPPRFSGRQFPNYSSELNVNALELEDSALYLCASSIGGLGNQPQHFGDGTRLSIL.

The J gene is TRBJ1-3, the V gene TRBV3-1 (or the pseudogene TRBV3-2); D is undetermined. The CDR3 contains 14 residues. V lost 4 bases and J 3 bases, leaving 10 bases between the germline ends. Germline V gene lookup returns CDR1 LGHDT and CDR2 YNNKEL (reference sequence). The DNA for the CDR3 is TGTGCCAGCAGCCGACGGGTCGATGGAAACACCATATATTTT. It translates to CASSRRVDGNTIYF.

As DNA, the CDR3 is TGTGCCAGCTCACCTACTAGTAAGAATGAGCAGTTCTTC. As protein: CASSPTSKNEQFF. The chain has TRBV18 and TRBJ2-1; weak D call: TRBD2 (5 bases). The germline V gene encodes CDR1 KGHSH and CDR2 LQKENI. V dropped 3 bases and J dropped 7 bases, with 10 bases sitting between them. The CDR3 sequence is 13 residues long.

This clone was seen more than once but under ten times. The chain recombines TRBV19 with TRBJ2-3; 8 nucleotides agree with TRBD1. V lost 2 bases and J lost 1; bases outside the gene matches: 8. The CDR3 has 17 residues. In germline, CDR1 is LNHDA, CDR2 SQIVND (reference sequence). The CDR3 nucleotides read TGTGCCAGTAGTATATATGACAGGGGAATTCGCACAGATACGCAGTATTTT. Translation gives CASSIYDRGIRTDTQYF.

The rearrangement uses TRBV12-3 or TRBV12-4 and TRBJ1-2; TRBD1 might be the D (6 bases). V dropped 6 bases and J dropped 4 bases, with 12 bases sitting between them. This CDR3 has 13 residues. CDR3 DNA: TGTGCCAGCAGCCGGGGACATCGCTATGGCTACACCTTC. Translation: CASSRGHRYGYTF.

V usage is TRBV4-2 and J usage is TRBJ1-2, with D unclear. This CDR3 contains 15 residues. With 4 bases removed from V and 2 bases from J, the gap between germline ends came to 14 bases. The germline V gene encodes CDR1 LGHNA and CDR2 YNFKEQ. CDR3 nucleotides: TGTGCCAGCAGCCCCGCCTTCGGAGGGAACTATGGCTACACCTTC. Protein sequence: CASSPAFGGNYGYTF.